Presented here are 21 T cell receptor beta chains from one specimen sequenced in a study of beta chain features in type 1 diabetes. The entirety of the isolated RNA underwent reverse transcription, so expressed TCRB transcripts were sequenced. Clones were sequenced by immunoSEQ multiplex PCR, and TCRdb holds only the in-frame ones, with some missing. The sample lists about 16,000 clones, about 70% occurring once. Their target antigens are unknown. Findings and caveats of the study: Across all four CD4+ subsets, people with type 1 diabetes showed modestly shorter TCRB CDR3s.

Material for sequencing was stem cell memory CD4+ T cells from blood. Every receptor here comes from a man between 25 and 39 years old with type 1 diabetes.

The gene calls are TRBV29-1 and TRBJ2-1; 14 bases align to TRBD2. CDR1 and CDR2 from the germline V gene are SQVTM and ANQGSEA. J lost 7 bases, V lost 7 bases, and 6 bases had no gene match. This CDR3 spans 14 amino acids. The CDR3 nucleotides are TGCAGCGCCGCCGGGACTAGCGGGGGAAATGAGCAGTTCTTC. It encodes CSAAGTSGGNEQFF.

The gene calls are TRBV4-1 and TRBJ2-5; no definite D call. The DNA matches TRBJ2-7 better at its end, which makes the J call doubtful. Germline values: CDR1 MGHRA, CDR2 YSYEKL. The CDR3 has 16 residues. Written as DNA, the CDR3 is TGCGCCAGCAGCCAAGAAAAGAAAGACTGGGGCTACGAGCAGTACTTC. Translated: CASSQEKKDWGYEQYF.

This clone was detected a few times. J is TRBJ2-5 and V is TRBV12-5, with 8 bases identical to TRBD2. The V segment lost 1 base and the J segment 6 bases; nucleotides outside the gene matches: 4. The CDR3 contains 14 residues. The germline CDR1 and CDR2 sequences are LGHNT and FRNRAP. The CDR3 DNA reads as TGTGCTAGTGGTTTGGCGACTAGCGCCAAGACCCAGTACTTC. Its protein is CASGLATSAKTQYF.

The rearrangement links TRBV5-4 to TRBJ2-1; D is possibly TRBD1 (6 bases). Between the trimmed V and J ends, which lost 4 bases and 4 bases, there was a span of 15 bases. The CDR3 has 15 residues. Germline values: CDR1 SGHNT, CDR2 YYREEE (reference sequence). The CDR3 region is CASSPQQGRYNEQFF. In DNA form, the CDR3 reads TGTGCCAGCAGCCCGCAGCAGGGGCGGTACAATGAGCAGTTCTTC.

V and J are TRBV5-4 and TRBJ1-3, with D possibly TRBD1 on 5 matching bases. Trimming took 5 bases from V and 0 from J, leaving 15 bases between them. The CDR3 sequence is 16 residues long. Per germline, CDR1 SGHNT and CDR2 YYREEE (reference sequence). The CDR3 coding sequence is TGTGCCAGCAGTCTTTCTGGCGGGACCTCTGGAAACACCATATATTTT. This encodes CASSLSGGTSGNTIYF.

The rearrangement joins TRBV30 to TRBJ1-1; D unresolved. The CDR3 is 13 amino acids. Trimming removed 2 bases from V and 1 base from J, with 8 bases in between. Germline V gene sequence: CDR1 GTSNPN, CDR2 SVGIG (reference sequence). The CDR3 sequence: CAWSLGRNTEAFF. The CDR3 DNA is TGTGCCTGGAGTTTGGGCCGGAACACTGAAGCTTTCTTT.

V and J are TRBV18 and TRBJ1-1; 8 nucleotides align to TRBD1. J lost 2 bases, V lost 3 bases, and 2 bases had no gene match. This CDR3 is 14 amino acids long. Per germline, CDR1 KGHSH and CDR2 LQKENI. The CDR3 reads CASSPGQGNTEAFF. The DNA of the CDR3 is TGTGCCAGCTCACCCGGACAGGGTAACACTGAAGCTTTCTTT.

This rearrangement joins TRBV10-3 to TRBJ2-7; the D gene is possibly TRBD1 (5 bases). This CDR3 contains 13 residues. CDR1 is ENHRY, CDR2 SYGVKD, per germline. V dropped 3 bases and J dropped 2 bases, with 8 bases sitting between them. CDR3 amino acids: CAISELDTYEQYF. The CDR3 DNA reads TGTGCCATCAGTGAATTGGACACCTACGAGCAGTACTTC.

The chain joins TRBV6-1 to TRBJ2-7; a weak D match, TRBD1 (7 bases). V was pared by 3 bases and J by 4 bases, with 16 bases between. The CDR3 covers 15 residues. Per germline, CDR1 MNHNS and CDR2 SASEGT. The CDR3 DNA follows: TGTGCCAGCAGTGAGATGGGGGGACAGATGTACGAGCAGTACTTC. Its translation is CASSEMGGQMYEQYF.

The gene calls are TRBV5-1 and TRBJ1-6, with D uncertain. Trimming shortened V by 4 bases and J by 0 bases, and 11 bases separated the two germline ends. Germline loops: CDR1 SGHRS, CDR2 YFSETQ. The CDR3 contains 16 residues. The CDR3 loop is CASSPGSGSYNSPLHF. DNA for the CDR3: TGCGCCAGCAGCCCGGGGAGTGGCTCCTATAATTCACCCCTCCACTTT.

This clone was seen only a few times. The chain is built from TRBV5-1 and TRBJ1-1, with TRBD1 matching 8 bases. Germline V gene sequence: CDR1 SGHRS, CDR2 YFSETQ. The CDR3 totals 16 residues. Losses at the gene ends were 7 bases for V and 5 bases for J; bases not matched to a gene: 16. The CDR3 DNA reads as TGCGCCAGCCAAACGGACGAGACAGGGGCGAGGACTGAAGCTTTCTTT. It encodes CASQTDETGARTEAFF.

V usage is TRBV7-3 and J usage is TRBJ2-5; weak D call: TRBD1 (6 bases). CDR1 and CDR2 from the germline V gene are SGHTA and FQGTGA. The CDR3 sequence is 14 residues long. The ends were cut back, 2 bases at V and 4 bases at J, with 11 bases in the middle. CDR3 region: CASSLGGLGETQYF. The CDR3, as DNA: TGTGCCAGCAGCTTAGGGGGCCTTGGAGAGACCCAGTACTTC.

The V and J genes are TRBV6-6 and TRBJ1-2; 9 bases are a match to TRBD1. Germline CDR1 is MNHNY and CDR2 is SVGAGI (reference sequence). CDR3 size: 14 residues. J was trimmed by 2 bases and V by 6 bases; bases with no gene match: 4. The CDR3 reads CASSGQGTNYGYTF. CDR3 coding DNA: TGTGCCAGCAGCGGACAGGGGACAAACTATGGCTACACCTTC.

This chain uses TRBV6-1 with TRBJ2-5; a weak D match, TRBD1 (5 bases). This CDR3 has 12 residues. Trimming pared 4 bases from V and 6 bases from J, leaving 9 bases between. Germline lookup yields CDR1 MNHNS and CDR2 SASEGT. CDR3 nucleotides: TGTGCCAGCAGTGGCAGGGAAAAGACCCAGTACTTC. As protein: CASSGREKTQYF.

V is TRBV5-1 and J is TRBJ2-1; 11 bases fit TRBD2. The V gene end was trimmed by 0 bases and the J gene end by 2 bases; junction bases not matched to a gene: 7. The CDR3 runs 18 residues. In germline, CDR1 is SGHRS, CDR2 YFSETQ. The CDR3 DNA follows: TGCGCCAGCAGCTTGGGGGATCTAGCGGGGGGCCCCTACAATGAGCAGTTCTTC. It encodes CASSLGDLAGGPYNEQFF. Combining the CDR3 with reference TRBV5-1 and TRBJ2-1 gives the whole variable domain KAGVTQTPRYLIKTRGQQVTLSCSPISGHRSVSWYQQTPGQGLQFLFEYFSETQRNKGNFPGRFSGRQFSNSRSEMNVSTLELGDSALYLCASSLGDLAGGPYNEQFFGPGTRLTVL.

This clone was picked up a small number of times. The chain is built from TRBV5-1 and TRBJ2-2; 11 nucleotides agree with TRBD2. The V gene's germline CDR1 is SGHRS and CDR2 YFSETQ. V was clipped by 1 base and J by 4 bases; unmatched bases: 6. The CDR3 covers 17 residues. CDR3 loop: CASSLLAGTSGTGELFF. CDR3 DNA sequence: TGCGCCAGCAGCTTGCTGGCCGGGACTAGCGGCACCGGGGAGCTGTTTTTT.

In its sample, this clone was seen a few times. The chain uses TRBV7-9 and TRBJ1-1; 8 positions agree with TRBD1. The germline gives CDR1 SEHNR, CDR2 FQNEAQ (reference sequence). The V segment lost 6 bases and the J segment 2 bases; nucleotides outside the gene matches: 5. CDR3 length: 14 residues. The CDR3 bases are TGTGCCAGCAGACCCACAGGGGGTAACACTGAAGCTTTCTTT. Its protein is CASRPTGGNTEAFF.

V usage is TRBV5-6 and J usage is TRBJ2-6; D is possibly TRBD2 (5 bases). The V gene lost 0 bases and the J gene lost 0 bases, with 10 bases spanning the gap. The CDR3 sequence is 17 residues long. Germline V CDR1 and CDR2: SGHDT, YYEEEE. The CDR3: CASSLVGGFSGANVLTF. CDR3 nucleotide sequence: TGTGCCAGCAGCTTGGTTGGAGGCTTCTCTGGGGCCAACGTCCTGACTTTC.

This chain joins TRBV21-1 and TRBJ2-3; the D call TRBD2 from the table was never checked on the DNA. TRBV21-1 is reported as a pseudogene. The length of the CDR3 is 16 residues. Written as DNA, the CDR3 is TGTGCCAGCAGCAAAGAAGCGGGGGGGAGCACAGATACGCAGTATTTT. Protein sequence: CASSKEAGGSTDTQYF.

The chain joins TRBV7-8 to TRBJ2-7, with D possibly matching TRBD2 (5 bases). The CDR3 consists of 14 residues. V was trimmed by 3 bases and J by 6 bases, leaving 15 bases between them. Germline CDR1 and CDR2: SGHVS and FQNEAQ. CDR3 sequence: CASSFFDKGVEQYF. Written as DNA, the CDR3 is TGTGCCAGCAGCTTCTTTGACAAGGGAGTCGAGCAGTACTTC. Full variable domain (rest looked up from reference TRBV7-8 and TRBJ2-7): GAGVSQSPRYKVAKRGQDVALRCDPISGHVSLFWYQQALGQGPEFLTYFQNEAQLDKSGLPSDRFFAERPEGSVSTLKIQRTQQEDSAVYLCASSFFDKGVEQYFGPGTRLTVT.

The gene calls are TRBV2 and TRBJ2-3, with TRBD1 as a possible D gene (6 bases). This CDR3 has 13 residues. Germline CDR1 reads SNHLY; CDR2 reads FYNNEI. V was cut by 6 bases and J by 4 bases, with 11 bases left in between. CDR3 protein: CASRDSLPDTQYF. The CDR3 nucleotides are TGTGCCAGCAGGGACAGCCTCCCAGATACGCAGTATTTT. The variable domain in full, completed from reference TRBV2 and TRBJ2-3, reads EPEVTQTPSHQVTQMGQEVILRCVPISNHLYFYWYRQILGQKVEFLVSFYNNEISEKSEIFDDQFSVERPDGSNFTLKIRSTKLEDSAMYFCASRDSLPDTQYFGPGTRLTVL.